What follows are 9 T cell receptor beta chains derived from one specimen sequenced in a study of CD8+CD57+ T cells in acquired aplastic anemia. TCR beta VDJ and CDR3 profiling used genomic DNA as template. TCRdb recomputed calls from the reads with MiXCR, one row per CDR3 protein. Of about 68,000 distinct CDR3 sequences in the sample, approximately 54% were seen once. Specimen: sorted CD4+, CD8+, or CD8+CD57+ T cells (not recorded which) from PBMCs. The receptors come from a human donor in good health, serving as a control.

This clonotype was counted ten times or more. V usage is TRBV7-9 and J usage is TRBJ2-1, with 9 bases fitting TRBD1. Germline CDR1 and CDR2: SEHNR and FQNEAQ (reference sequence). This CDR3 comprises 14 residues. J gave up 11 bases and V 6 bases, and 11 bases lay outside the gene matches. The DNA of the CDR3 is TGTGCCAGCAGTCCAGACTCCGGGACAGGGAAGCAGTTCTTC. Its protein is CASSPDSGTGKQFF.

This clonotype was observed a few times. Sequence at one end of the junction differs from germline and may be a read error. The CDR3 sequence: CASGLMGGTEAFF. CDR3 DNA: TGTGCCAGCGGTTTAATGGGGGGCACTGAAGCTTTCTTT. The rearrangement uses TRBV27 and TRBJ1-1; a weak D match, TRBD1 (5 bases). The CDR3 sequence is 13 residues long. CDR1 and CDR2 (germline): MNHEY, SMNVEV (reference sequence).

This chain connects TRBV7-9 to TRBJ1-6; no definite D call. V dropped 5 bases and J dropped 7 bases, with 12 bases sitting between them. This CDR3 contains 14 residues. From germline, CDR1 is SEHNR and CDR2 FQNEAQ (reference sequence). CDR3 bases: TGTGCCAGCAGCCCGGACGGGAAAAATTCACCCCTCCACTTT. This gives the protein CASSPDGKNSPLHF.

This clonotype has ten or more counts. The V call is TRBV7-9, the J call TRBJ1-5; TRBD1 matches at 9 bases. Germline trimming cut 5 bases from V and 4 bases from J; bases unmatched to any gene: 12. Germline V gene lookup returns CDR1 SEHNR and CDR2 FQNEAQ (reference sequence). The length of the CDR3 is 17 residues. The CDR3: CASSLSGTGFRNQPQHF. The DNA for the CDR3 is TGTGCCAGCAGCCTTTCCGGGACAGGGTTTCGGAATCAGCCCCAGCATTTT.

This clonotype was detected a few times. CDR3 amino acids: CASSLGGEAFF. CDR3 DNA: TGTGCCAGCAGCTTAGGAGGGGAAGCTTTCTTT. The rearrangement links TRBV7-4 to TRBJ1-1; D gene ambiguous. The CDR3 has 11 residues. CDR1 is SGHVT, CDR2 SQSDAQ, per germline. V was shortened by 1 base and J by 8 bases, with 5 bases between the two germline ends.

This clonotype appeared a few times. V gene TRBV7-8 combines with J gene TRBJ2-7; 7 nucleotides agree with TRBD1. The germline V gene encodes CDR1 SGHVS and CDR2 FQNEAQ. The CDR3 is made up of 12 amino acids. V was clipped by 4 bases and J by 7 bases; unmatched bases: 4. The CDR3 sequence is CASSWGQWEQYF. The CDR3 coding sequence is TGTGCCAGCAGCTGGGGACAGTGGGAGCAGTACTTC.

This clonotype was counted many times. The rearrangement joins TRBV7-9 to TRBJ2-1; 8 bases align to TRBD2. Per germline, CDR1 SEHNR and CDR2 FQNEAQ (reference sequence). This CDR3 contains 16 residues. V lost 1 base, J lost 4 bases, and 6 bases stayed unmatched. The DNA for the CDR3 is TGTGCCAGCAGCTTAGTTGAGGGACTAGTATACAATGAGCAGTTCTTC. The encoded protein is CASSLVEGLVYNEQFF. Full variable domain (missing parts from reference TRBV7-9 and TRBJ2-1): DTGVSQNPRHKITKRGQNVTFRCDPISEHNRLYWYRQTLGQGPEFLTYFQNEAQLEKSRLLSDRFSAERPKGSFSTLEIQRTEQGDSAMYLCASSLVEGLVYNEQFFGPGTRLTVL.

This clonotype was detected many times. V usage is TRBV27 and J usage is TRBJ2-7; D gene ambiguous. CDR1 MNHEY and CDR2 SMNVEV come from the germline V gene (reference sequence). The V and J ends lost 6 bases and 2 bases respectively, with 14 bases between them. The CDR3 sequence is 14 residues long. This CDR3 reads CASRTRTGTYEQYF. DNA of the CDR3: TGTGCCAGCAGGACCCGGACGGGTACCTACGAGCAGTACTTC.

Judged by abundance, this clonotype is medium-sized. The chain carries TRBV10-3 and TRBJ1-2; D uncertain. Trimming removed 0 bases from V and 5 bases from J, with 10 bases in between. There are 14 residues in the CDR3. CDR1 ENHRY and CDR2 SYGVKD come from the germline V gene. CDR3 region: CAISESNRNYGYTF. Here the CDR3 DNA reads TGTGCCATCAGTGAGTCCAACAGAAATTATGGCTACACCTTC.